The 22 T cell receptor beta chains given below trace back to one sample, sequenced in a study of shared clonotypes between healthy human individuals. Only in-frame clones appear in the TCRdb table, and some are missing; sequencing was by immunoSEQ multiplex PCR. Of around 1,000,000 clones listed, around three quarters are singletons. Sequenced material: memory CD4+ T cells from PBMCs. Subset denoted: CD45RA-negative fraction. The receptors were sampled from a young man in good health. Some clones in this sample may be carry-over from other donors' samples.

The chain uses TRBV6-4 and TRBJ2-1; D remains ambiguous. V lost 0 bases, J lost 0 bases, and 9 bases lay in between. Germline CDR1 MRHNA, CDR2 SNTAGT. This CDR3 spans 16 amino acids. The CDR3 bases are TGTGCCAGCAGTGACTCCCCTAGACGCTCCTACAATGAGCAGTTCTTC. It specifies CASSDSPRRSYNEQFF.

This chain connects TRBV11-2 to TRBJ2-7; 7 bases are shared with TRBD2. With V trimmed by 1 base and J by 4 bases, 10 bases remained unmatched. The CDR3 has 16 residues. Germline-derived CDR1 and CDR2 are SGHAT and FQNNGV. In DNA, the CDR3 is TGTGCCAGCAGCTTAGTTTTGATGGGAGGGCCTTACGAGCAGTACTTC. Its protein is CASSLVLMGGPYEQYF.

The gene calls are TRBV15 and TRBJ2-3; a weak D match, TRBD1 (5 bases). Per germline, CDR1 LNHNV and CDR2 YYDKDF (reference sequence). The CDR3 extends over 16 amino acids. The V end was cut by 1 base, the J end by 1 base, with 12 bases between. DNA of the CDR3: TGTGCCACCAGCAGAGCCGTAGAAGGGGGCACAGATACGCAGTATTTT. Its translation: CATSRAVEGGTDTQYF.

This chain links TRBV14 with TRBJ1-1, with a weak D call TRBD1 (6 bases). This CDR3 is built from 13 residues. V was shortened by 5 bases and J by 5 bases, with 12 bases between the two germline ends. CDR1 and CDR2 from the germline V gene are SGHDN and FVKESK. The DNA for the CDR3 is TGTGCCAGCAGCTCAGGGAGGGGGACTGAAGCTTTCTTT. It translates to CASSSGRGTEAFF. The entire variable domain, with the rest obtained from reference TRBV14 and TRBJ1-1, is as follows: EAGVTQFPSHSVIEKGQTVTLRCDPISGHDNLYWYRRVMGKEIKFLLHFVKESKQDESGMPNNRFLAERTGGTYSTLKVQPAELEDSGVYFCASSSGRGTEAFFGQGTRLTVV.

This clone appeared a single time. The chain joins TRBV2 to TRBJ2-5; 8 positions agree with TRBD1. Trimming removed 4 bases from V and 5 bases from J; junction bases left unmatched: 3. CDR1 is SNHLY and CDR2 is FYNNEI in the germline V gene. This CDR3 has 13 amino acids. The DNA for the CDR3 is TGTGCCAGCAGTGGACGGGACAGGGAGACCCAGTACTTC. Translating gives CASSGRDRETQYF.

J is TRBJ2-7 and V is TRBV7-8, with 7 positions matching TRBD2. Germline V gene data show CDR1 as SGHVS and CDR2 as FQNEAQ. The CDR3 runs to 17 residues. Trimming cost V 2 bases and J 0 bases; bases outside gene matches: 10. CDR3 residues: CASSLTVGSGTSYEQYF. CDR3 sequence (DNA): TGTGCCAGCAGCTTAACGGTTGGGAGCGGGACCTCCTACGAGCAGTACTTC.

The rearrangement joins TRBV30 to TRBJ1-5; D possibly corresponds to TRBD1 (5 bases). Germline CDR1 GTSNPN, CDR2 SVGIG (reference sequence). CDR3 length: 16 residues. V was clipped by 1 base and J by 4 bases, with 17 bases between them. CDR3 amino acids: CAWSGLTDSENQPQHF. In DNA form, the CDR3 reads TGTGCCTGGAGTGGCCTAACCGACAGCGAAAATCAGCCCCAGCATTTT.

This clone was found many times. The chain combines TRBV27 with TRBJ2-7, with 8 bases fitting TRBD2. Germline V lookup: CDR1 MNHEY, CDR2 SMNVEV (reference sequence). This CDR3 has 17 amino acids. V gave up 0 bases and J gave up 0 bases; unmatched junction bases: 7. As DNA, the CDR3 is TGTGCCAGCAGTTTATCGGCTAGCGGGTACGGCTCCTACGAGCAGTACTTC. Translated: CASSLSASGYGSYEQYF.

The chain has TRBV11-2 and TRBJ1-1, with no clear D. The CDR3 totals 14 residues. Looked up from germline, CDR1 is SGHAT and CDR2 is FQNNGV. The V end lost 7 bases, the J end lost 5 bases, and 17 bases lay between the germline ends. For the CDR3, the DNA is TGTGCCAGCACCCGACCTTGGGATACGACTGAAGCTTTCTTT. Encoded protein: CASTRPWDTTEAFF.

The V and J genes are TRBV5-5 and TRBJ2-7, with D possibly being TRBD1 (6 bases). The ends were cut back, 4 bases at V and 0 bases at J, with 14 bases in the middle. Looked up from germline, CDR1 is SGHKS and CDR2 is YYEKEE (reference sequence). The CDR3 spans 15 residues. The CDR3 loop reads CASSLTGPSSYEQYF. As DNA, the CDR3 is TGTGCCAGCAGCCTCACAGGGCCTTCCTCCTACGAGCAGTACTTC.

The genes are TRBV7-9 and TRBJ2-5; maybe TRBD1 (6 bases). The V end was cut by 5 bases, the J end by 2 bases, with 12 bases between. The CDR3 spans 14 residues. Germline V gene lookup returns CDR1 SEHNR and CDR2 FQNEAQ (reference sequence). The CDR3 bases are TGTGCCAGCAGCCACGACAGGATACAAGAGACCCAGTACTTC. It encodes CASSHDRIQETQYF.

The CDR3 nucleotides read TGTGCCAGCACCACCCGAGGGTGGGCTAACTATGGCTACACCTTC. Translation: CASTTRGWANYGYTF. V usage is TRBV28 and J usage is TRBJ1-2; unclear D gene. Germline values: CDR1 MDHEN, CDR2 SYDVKM. CDR3 size: 15 residues. V lost 7 bases and J 0 bases, leaving 15 bases between the germline ends.

V gene TRBV6-1 combines with J gene TRBJ1-2; possibly TRBD1 for D (5 bases). Germline lookup yields CDR1 MNHNS and CDR2 SASEGT. This CDR3 contains 11 residues. V was clipped by 8 bases and J by 8 bases, with 12 bases between them. CDR3 region: CASFWGNGYTF. CDR3 DNA: TGTGCCAGCTTTTGGGGGAACGGCTACACCTTC.

The chain recombines TRBV5-1 with TRBJ1-2; D remains ambiguous. Deletions cut 4 bases from V and 4 bases from J, with 17 bases between. The CDR3 is made up of 15 amino acids. The germline gives CDR1 SGHRS, CDR2 YFSETQ. The DNA of the CDR3 is TGCGCCAGCAGCCCCCTTGGAAGTACGTCCTATGGCTACACCTTC. Its protein is CASSPLGSTSYGYTF.

The chain is built from TRBV23-1 and TRBJ2-5; perhaps TRBD1 as D (6 bases). Being an ORF, TRBV23-1 has a function that is uncertain. The germline V and J ends were trimmed by 7 bases and 1 base, with 13 bases remaining between them. The length of the CDR3 is 14 residues. CDR3 DNA: TGCGCCAGCAACACCAAGGACAGCCAAGAGACCCAGTACTTC. The encoded protein is CASNTKDSQETQYF.

The chain employs TRBV5-1 and TRBJ2-1, with D uncertain. Germline CDR1 reads SGHRS; CDR2 reads YFSETQ. The CDR3 length is 14 residues. V was trimmed by 5 bases and J by 3 bases, leaving 12 bases between them. CDR3 amino acids: CASRLLADYNEQFF. The CDR3 DNA is TGCGCCAGCAGATTGCTGGCAGACTACAATGAGCAGTTCTTC.

V and J are TRBV27 and TRBJ2-1; TRBD2 aligns across 13 bases. The CDR3 extends over 17 amino acids. V lost 3 bases to trimming and J lost 4 bases; unmatched junction nucleotides: 6. Germline lookup yields CDR1 MNHEY and CDR2 SMNVEV (reference sequence). In nucleotides, the CDR3 is TGTGCCAGCAGTTTCTTACGGACTAGCGGGAGTTACAATGAGCAGTTCTTC. Its protein is CASSFLRTSGSYNEQFF.

J is TRBJ1-2 and V is TRBV30; D may be TRBD1 (5 bases). CDR3 length equals 13 residues. V shed 0 bases and J shed 5 bases, with 10 bases lying between them. Germline assignment: CDR1 GTSNPN and CDR2 SVGIG (reference sequence). CDR3 sequence reads: CAWSVGLGYGYTF. The DNA of the CDR3 is TGTGCCTGGAGTGTGGGGCTGGGGTATGGCTACACCTTC.

A few counts support this clone. The V gene is TRBV4-3, the J gene TRBJ1-4; 12 bases are shared with TRBD1. CDR1 is LGHNA, CDR2 YSLEER, per germline. The CDR3 consists of 15 residues. With V trimmed by 0 bases and J by 15 bases, 8 bases remained unmatched. CDR3 protein: CASSQDGTGGIPLFF. DNA of the CDR3: TGCGCCAGCAGCCAAGATGGGACAGGGGGCATTCCATTGTTTTTT.

In the case of this clone: This sample also contains other DNA sequences that code for the same CDR3. The chain joins TRBV5-1 to TRBJ2-2; D remains unclear. V was pared by 0 bases and J by 0 bases, with 6 bases between. Germline CDR1 and CDR2: SGHRS and YFSETQ. This CDR3 comprises 15 residues. The CDR3 sequence: CASSLVVSNTGELFF. The CDR3 DNA is TGCGCCAGCAGCTTGGTTGTGTCGAACACCGGGGAGCTGTTTTTT.

The chain employs TRBV5-1 and TRBJ2-7; the match to TRBD2 covers 10 bases. The V gene's germline CDR1 is SGHRS and CDR2 YFSETQ. The J segment lost 8 bases and the V segment lost 3 bases, leaving 14 bases of the junction unmatched. The CDR3 extends over 16 amino acids. The CDR3 DNA reads as TGCGCCAGCAGCTCACCCGAGGCTAGCGGGAGTTTAAAGCAGTACTTC. This encodes CASSSPEASGSLKQYF.

The V and J genes are TRBV27 and TRBJ1-2; the D is unclear. Between the trimmed V and J ends, which lost 6 bases and 1 base, there was a span of 9 bases. CDR1 is MNHEY and CDR2 is SMNVEV in the germline V gene (reference sequence). This CDR3 has 13 amino acids. The CDR3 loop reads CASSPWGNYGYTF. For the CDR3, the DNA is TGTGCCAGCAGCCCTTGGGGTAACTATGGCTACACCTTC.